This T cell receptor beta chain derives from a study of Ad26.COV2.S vaccination and SARS-CoV-2 variants. Repertoires were generated with immunoSEQ multiplex PCR, while TCRdb's copy carries only in-frame clones and drops some. The repertoire holds roughly 420,000 clones, with 80% to 90% as singletons. To note about this clone: Antigen specificity is unknown.

Study-wide findings and caveats: Vaccinees showed greater spike-specific TCR breadth than placebo recipients.

Treatment noted: roughly 20 received Ad26.COV2.S at low or high dose, single or two shots; 5 received placebo; per-sample allocation not given. All samples were drawn on day 63, counting from the first vaccine or placebo injection. The sample consisted of peripheral blood, taken in a trial of Ad26.COV2.S vaccine versus placebo. This clonotype originated in a person aged 18 to 59 who received the Ad26.COV2.S COVID-19 vaccine or a placebo.

The CDR3 DNA reads as TGCACCAGCAGCCAATCGGGAGCGCGGGACAGCTCCTACGAGCAGTACGTC. This gives the protein CTSSQSGARDSSYEQYV. This chain links TRBV1 with TRBJ2-7; no check of the table's D call, TRBD1, against the DNA was made. TRBV1 is a pseudogene locus. The CDR3 has 17 residues.